One sample yielded the 9 T cell receptor beta chains listed below, sequenced in a study of shared clonotypes between healthy human individuals (dated by TCRdb to the early 2020s). Libraries were built with the immunoSEQ multiplex PCR assay. Imported from immuneACCESS, the table was reduced by TCRdb to in-frame sequences with V and J called. These copies leave out some clones; in studies compared against another copy, an unresolved V gene accounts for under half, and the cause of the remainder is not known. Counted in this sample were over a million clones; about 70% of them appeared once. Around 1.5% of the sample is in the top ten clones. Source material: memory CD4+ T cells sorted from blood. The sample's cell subset or site, from its label and the paper: CD45RA-negative fraction. These receptors originate from a man aged 18 to 30 in good health.

The V call is TRBV7-2, the J call TRBJ1-6; 7 nucleotides match TRBD1. Germline CDR1 reads SGHTA; CDR2 reads FQGNSA. The CDR3 has 15 residues. Losses at the gene ends were 5 bases for V and 10 bases for J; bases not matched to a gene: 11. The CDR3 loop is CASSTSTGYYSPLHF. The DNA of the CDR3 is TGTGCCAGCAGCACGTCGACAGGGTATTACTCACCCCTCCACTTT.

The V and J genes are TRBV6-1 and TRBJ1-2, with 7 bases aligning to TRBD1. The germline V gene encodes CDR1 MNHNS and CDR2 SASEGT. CDR3 length: 14 amino acids. The ends lost 4 bases at V and 0 bases at J; junction bases unmatched: 2. The CDR3 bases are TGTGCCAGCAGTGGAGGGACAGCTAACTATGGCTACACCTTC. This codes for CASSGGTANYGYTF.

Notes on this clone: This is likely an artifact of a read error, given a far larger clone one base away. Other DNA sequences in the sample encode the same CDR3. The rearrangement links TRBV7-2 to TRBJ1-1; D is perhaps TRBD1 (5 bases). V lost 4 bases and J 0 bases, leaving 6 bases between the germline ends. CDR3 length: 13 residues. The germline V gene encodes CDR1 SGHTA and CDR2 FQGNSA. The CDR3 region is CASSWGLNTEAFF. DNA of the CDR3: TGTGCCAGCAGCTGGGGACTGAACACTGAAGCTTTCTTT. Looking up the rest from reference TRBV7-2 and TRBJ1-1 gives the full variable domain: GAGVSQSPSNKVTEKGKDVELRCDPISGHTALYWYRQSLGQGLEFLIYFQGNSAPDKSGLPSDRFSAERTGGSVSTLTIQRTQQEDSAVYLCASSWGLNTEAFFGQGTRLTVV.

With regard to this clone: Distinct nucleotide sequences in the sample also encode this CDR3. The V gene is TRBV5-1, the J gene TRBJ1-3; a weak D match, TRBD1 (6 bases). Germline loops: CDR1 SGHRS, CDR2 YFSETQ. Trimming shortened V by 3 bases and J by 2 bases, and 9 bases separated the two germline ends. The CDR3 sequence is 14 residues long. The CDR3 bases are TGCGCCAGCAGCTCCGGGGGCCCTGGAAACACCATATATTTT. Translating gives CASSSGGPGNTIYF.

This chain connects TRBV7-2 to TRBJ1-5, with D perhaps TRBD1 (6 bases). This CDR3 contains 16 residues. Trimming removed 4 bases from V and 1 base from J, with 14 bases in between. Germline V gene sequence: CDR1 SGHTA, CDR2 FQGNSA. DNA for the CDR3: TGTGCCAGCAGCTCCGGCCAGGGGATGAGCAATCAGCCCCAGCATTTT. It specifies CASSSGQGMSNQPQHF. Supplemented by reference TRBV7-2 and TRBJ1-5, the full variable domain reads GAGVSQSPSNKVTEKGKDVELRCDPISGHTALYWYRQSLGQGLEFLIYFQGNSAPDKSGLPSDRFSAERTGGSVSTLTIQRTQQEDSAVYLCASSSGQGMSNQPQHFGDGTRLSIL.

CDR3 coding DNA: TGTGCCAGTAGTATCGGTAGCGGGAGAGTAGGGACCGGGGAGCTGTTTTTT. It yields the protein CASSIGSGRVGTGELFF. The chain combines TRBV19 with TRBJ2-2; TRBD2 aligns across 9 bases. The germline V gene has CDR1 LNHDA and CDR2 SQIVND (reference sequence). The V gene end was trimmed by 3 bases and the J gene end by 5 bases; junction bases not matched to a gene: 10. The CDR3 is 17 residues long.

The chain links TRBV18 to TRBJ1-2; D is perhaps TRBD1 (6 bases). The CDR3 spans 15 residues. Germline V lookup: CDR1 KGHSH, CDR2 LQKENI. The germline V and J ends were trimmed by 3 bases and 3 bases, with 14 bases remaining between them. CDR3 protein: CASSPAAGDDYGYTF. Here the CDR3 DNA reads TGTGCCAGCTCACCCGCGGCAGGGGACGACTATGGCTACACCTTC. Full variable domain (remainder filled in from reference TRBV18 and TRBJ1-2): NAGVMQNPRHLVRRRGQEARLRCSPMKGHSHVYWYRQLPEEGLKFMVYLQKENIIDESGMPKERFSAEFPKEGPSILRIQQVVRGDSAAYFCASSPAAGDDYGYTFGSGTRLTVV.

The chain recombines TRBV5-8 with TRBJ1-5; D call uncertain. V was trimmed by 0 bases and J by 7 bases, leaving 8 bases between them. CDR1 SGHTS and CDR2 YDEGEE come from the germline V gene. The CDR3 sequence is 13 residues long. The chain's CDR3 is CASSLDLRQPQHF. Here the CDR3 DNA reads TGTGCCAGCAGCTTGGATCTTCGGCAGCCCCAGCATTTT.

The chain's CDR3 is CASSLKGVTDTQYF. CDR3 sequence (DNA): TGTGCCAGCAGTTTGAAGGGAGTCACAGATACGCAGTATTTT. The rearrangement joins TRBV28 to TRBJ2-3, with D perhaps TRBD2 (5 bases). CDR3 length equals 14 residues. Per germline, CDR1 MDHEN and CDR2 SYDVKM. With 3 bases removed from V and 2 bases from J, the gap between germline ends came to 9 bases.